Shown below are 25 T cell receptor beta chains from a single sample sequenced in a study of T cell responses to AZD1222 COVID-19 vaccine. The repertoire was sequenced with immunoSEQ multiplex PCR; TCRdb's copy has only in-frame clones and lacks some. The sample includes around 170,000 clones, approximately 91% seen only once; the top ten take roughly 0.99%. Sequencing used peripheral blood, obtained on day 0 of AZD1222 vaccination. These receptors all stem from an adult in good health.

This sequence joins TRBV24-1 and TRBJ2-1; 8 bases are a match to TRBD1. Trimming cost V 3 bases and J 4 bases; bases outside gene matches: 7. Germline CDR1 and CDR2: KGHDR and SFDVKD. The CDR3 runs to 16 residues. In nucleotides, the CDR3 is TGTGCCACCAGTGATCGTGGACAGGGAATTTACAATGAGCAGTTCTTC. Its protein product is CATSDRGQGIYNEQFF.

The rearrangement uses TRBV28 and TRBJ2-2; D is perhaps TRBD1 (6 bases). Trimming left V 6 bases short and J 1 base short, with 9 bases between. The CDR3 contains 14 residues. Looked up from germline, CDR1 is MDHEN and CDR2 is SYDVKM. The CDR3 region has the DNA TGTGCCAGCAGCCAGGGACAGAACACCGGGGAGCTGTTTTTT. Translating gives CASSQGQNTGELFF.

This sequence joins TRBV28 and TRBJ1-5; D possibly corresponds to TRBD1 (6 bases). The CDR3 length is 16 residues. The V end was cut by 5 bases, the J end by 6 bases, with 20 bases between. The germline gives CDR1 MDHEN, CDR2 SYDVKM. CDR3 nucleotide sequence: TGTGCCAGCAGTATGGGGATGGGGGGCTGGAGTCAGCCCCAGCATTTT. This gives the protein CASSMGMGGWSQPQHF.

The genes are TRBV5-8 and TRBJ2-4, with D unclear. Trimming removed 2 bases from V and 1 base from J, with 7 bases in between. The length of the CDR3 is 14 residues. Germline CDR1 is SGHTS and CDR2 is YDEGEE. The CDR3: CASSFNAAKNIQYF. The DNA of the CDR3 is TGTGCCAGCAGCTTCAATGCCGCCAAAAACATTCAGTACTTC.

V gene TRBV19 combines with J gene TRBJ1-2, with no clear D. The CDR3 consists of 12 residues. The V gene lost 7 bases and the J gene lost 8 bases, with 14 bases spanning the gap. Germline-derived CDR1 and CDR2 are LNHDA and SQIVND (reference sequence). The CDR3 nucleotides read TGTGCCAGTACCGTCCGGGGAGGGGGCTACACCTTC. Protein sequence: CASTVRGGGYTF.

The J gene is TRBJ2-1, the V gene TRBV24-1; TRBD2 matches at 11 bases. J lost 9 bases, V lost 7 bases, and 4 bases had no gene match. Germline CDR1 and CDR2: KGHDR and SFDVKD. The CDR3 is made up of 13 amino acids. In DNA form, the CDR3 reads TGTGCCACCAGCATTAGCGGGAGGGGTGAGCAGTTCTTC. It is translated as CATSISGRGEQFF.

This chain connects TRBV7-9 to TRBJ2-1, with D perhaps matching TRBD2 (6 bases). The V gene lost 1 base and the J gene lost 7 bases, with 23 bases spanning the gap. The CDR3 contains 18 residues. Germline CDR1 and CDR2: SEHNR and FQNEAQ (reference sequence). The CDR3 DNA reads as TGTGCCAGCAGCTTAGGAAAAATAGCGGAAAAAAGTGCTAATGAGCAGTTCTTC. This gives the protein CASSLGKIAEKSANEQFF.

This sequence joins TRBV3-1 (or the pseudogene TRBV3-2) and TRBJ2-7, with D maybe TRBD2 (7 bases). With 0 bases removed from V and 5 bases from J, the gap between germline ends came to 23 bases. The CDR3 totals 18 residues. Germline CDR1 LGHDT, CDR2 YNNKEL (reference sequence). The CDR3 nucleotides are TGTGCCAGCAGCCAAGACCTGGGAGGGGCAGGGGACATGAACGAGCAGTACTTC. Amino acids: CASSQDLGGAGDMNEQYF.

V gene TRBV19 combines with J gene TRBJ1-1; D is unresolved. Deletions cut 4 bases from V and 5 bases from J, with 8 bases between. This CDR3 contains 12 residues. The germline V gene encodes CDR1 LNHDA and CDR2 SQIVND (reference sequence). CDR3 nucleotides: TGTGCCAGTAGTAGGTGGAGGACTGAAGCTTTCTTT. This sequence encodes CASSRWRTEAFF.

Only one count was recorded for this clone. The chain recombines TRBV4-1 with TRBJ1-6, with 8 bases aligning to TRBD1. Looked up from germline, CDR1 is MGHRA and CDR2 is YSYEKL. V shed 6 bases, J shed 9 bases, and the junction held 10 bases outside the gene matches. The CDR3 consists of 15 residues. Here the CDR3 reads CASSPDRGLFSPLHF. The CDR3 region has the DNA TGCGCCAGCAGTCCCGACAGGGGACTGTTTTCACCCCTCCACTTT.

This rearrangement joins TRBV29-1 to TRBJ2-5, with 7 bases matching TRBD2. Per the germline V gene, CDR1 is SQVTM and CDR2 is ANQGSEA. The CDR3 covers 13 residues. J was trimmed by 5 bases and V by 3 bases; bases with no gene match: 6. CDR3 sequence: CSVDGGSLETQYF. The CDR3 nucleotides read TGCAGCGTTGATGGCGGGAGCTTGGAGACCCAGTACTTC.

This clone was seen only once. This chain uses TRBV5-1 with TRBJ1-1, with D hard to call. Germline lookup yields CDR1 SGHRS and CDR2 YFSETQ. Trimming took 2 bases from V and 0 from J, leaving 8 bases between them. The CDR3 totals 14 residues. In nucleotides, the CDR3 is TGCGCCAGCAGCTTAACTCGGGTGAACACTGAAGCTTTCTTT. Protein sequence: CASSLTRVNTEAFF.

CDR3 coding DNA: TGCGCCAGCAGCCAAGATGGGAGCATGAACACTGAAGCTTTCTTT. Amino acid sequence: CASSQDGSMNTEAFF. The V call is TRBV4-3, the J call TRBJ1-1; D is unclear. Trimming left V 0 bases short and J 0 bases short, with 8 bases between. The CDR3 extends over 15 amino acids. Germline V gene data show CDR1 as LGHNA and CDR2 as YSLEER.

The chain uses TRBV5-5 and TRBJ2-3, with a weak D call TRBD1 (6 bases). This CDR3 has 15 amino acids. Germline values: CDR1 SGHKS, CDR2 YYEKEE (reference sequence). V lost 4 bases, J lost 0 bases, and 12 bases lay in between. The CDR3, as DNA: TGTGCCAGCAGCCGGACGGGACAAAGCACAGATACGCAGTATTTT. It is translated as CASSRTGQSTDTQYF.

The chain combines TRBV11-3 with TRBJ2-2; TRBD1 aligns across 8 bases. In germline, CDR1 is SGHNT, CDR2 YENEEA. The V segment lost 4 bases and the J segment 6 bases; nucleotides outside the gene matches: 1. CDR3 length: 13 amino acids. The CDR3, as DNA: TGTGCCAGCAGCTCCAGGGGGCCCGGGGAGCTGTTTTTT. As protein: CASSSRGPGELFF.

The V gene is TRBV21-1, the J gene TRBJ1-1. TRBV21-1 represents a pseudogene. The CDR3 contains 15 residues. The CDR3 DNA sequence: TGTGCCAGCAGTCATTGGGGCGGGGCTCACACTGAAGCTTTCTTT. This gives the protein CASSHWGGAHTEAFF.

CDR3 sequence: CASSGGARETQYF. CDR3 in DNA: TGTGCCAGTAGTGGAGGGGCGCGGGAGACCCAGTACTTC. The V call is TRBV19, the J call TRBJ2-5, with a possible D match to TRBD2 (6 bases). The V end lost 5 bases, the J end lost 5 bases, and 12 bases lay between the germline ends. This CDR3 is 13 amino acids long. The germline gives CDR1 LNHDA, CDR2 SQIVND (reference sequence).

This clone is a singleton in its sample. The chain employs TRBV19 and TRBJ1-5; TRBD1 matches 9 bases. The CDR3 sequence is 15 residues long. The V segment lost 5 bases and the J segment 8 bases; nucleotides outside the gene matches: 10. CDR1 and CDR2 from the germline V gene are LNHDA and SQIVND (reference sequence). The CDR3 loop is CASSQGQGAGKPQHF. The CDR3 bases are TGTGCCAGTAGTCAGGGACAGGGCGCCGGTAAGCCCCAGCATTTT.

The CDR3 region has the DNA TGTGCCAGTAGCGTCGGACAGGGGGCATACTCACCCCTCCACTTT. Translation: CASSVGQGAYSPLHF. The V and J genes are TRBV19 and TRBJ1-6; 11 positions match TRBD1. Losses at the gene ends were 6 bases for V and 10 bases for J; bases not matched to a gene: 8. Per germline, CDR1 LNHDA and CDR2 SQIVND (reference sequence). The length of the CDR3 is 15 residues.

This clone was seen a single time. The chain couples TRBV7-2 to TRBJ2-3; a possible D gene is TRBD1 (6 bases). Trimming shortened V by 1 base and J by 0 bases, and 11 bases separated the two germline ends. Germline CDR1 reads SGHTA; CDR2 reads FQGNSA. The CDR3 length is 16 residues. CDR3 in amino acids: CASSLGPTGSTDTQYF. CDR3 sequence (DNA): TGTGCCAGCAGCTTAGGCCCAACAGGGAGCACAGATACGCAGTATTTT.

The chain joins TRBV27 to TRBJ2-7; D gene uncertain. Germline V lookup: CDR1 MNHEY, CDR2 SMNVEV (reference sequence). This CDR3 spans 14 amino acids. V was cut by 0 bases and J by 2 bases, with 8 bases left in between. The CDR3 loop reads CASSLSPDTYEQYF. For the CDR3, the DNA is TGTGCCAGCAGTTTATCTCCTGATACCTACGAGCAGTACTTC.

This clone came up once. The DNA for the CDR3 is TGTGCCAGTAGTATCGGGAGCCAGACCTACGAGCAGTACTTC. Encoded protein: CASSIGSQTYEQYF. The V gene is TRBV19, the J gene TRBJ2-7; maybe TRBD2 (6 bases). This CDR3 region has 14 residues. The V and J ends lost 3 bases and 2 bases respectively, with 11 bases between them. Germline CDR1 LNHDA, CDR2 SQIVND (reference sequence).

The chain joins TRBV10-1 to TRBJ2-7; D is unresolved. The CDR3 contains 11 residues. Trimming pared 4 bases from V and 2 bases from J, leaving 3 bases between. Germline CDR1 WNHNN, CDR2 SYGVQD (reference sequence). The CDR3 loop is CASSAAYEQYF. CDR3 coding DNA: TGCGCCAGCAGTGCGGCCTACGAGCAGTACTTC.

Here the CDR3 DNA reads TGTGCCAGTAGGGTCGCGGACCCATACAAAAACATTCAGTACTTC. As protein: CASRVADPYKNIQYF. The chain uses TRBV19 and TRBJ2-4; D is unclear. Germline CDR1 is LNHDA and CDR2 is SQIVND (reference sequence). The CDR3 has 15 residues. V lost 6 bases and J 3 bases, leaving 15 bases between the germline ends.

This clone was seen only a few times. This chain connects TRBV7-9 to TRBJ2-7; perhaps D is TRBD1 or TRBD2 (5 bases each). Per the germline V gene, CDR1 is SEHNR and CDR2 is FQNEAQ (reference sequence). The ends were cut back, 5 bases at V and 0 bases at J, with 11 bases in the middle. The CDR3 is made up of 14 amino acids. The CDR3 is CASSEIGTSYEQYF. For the CDR3, the DNA is TGTGCCAGCAGCGAGATCGGGACCTCCTACGAGCAGTACTTC.